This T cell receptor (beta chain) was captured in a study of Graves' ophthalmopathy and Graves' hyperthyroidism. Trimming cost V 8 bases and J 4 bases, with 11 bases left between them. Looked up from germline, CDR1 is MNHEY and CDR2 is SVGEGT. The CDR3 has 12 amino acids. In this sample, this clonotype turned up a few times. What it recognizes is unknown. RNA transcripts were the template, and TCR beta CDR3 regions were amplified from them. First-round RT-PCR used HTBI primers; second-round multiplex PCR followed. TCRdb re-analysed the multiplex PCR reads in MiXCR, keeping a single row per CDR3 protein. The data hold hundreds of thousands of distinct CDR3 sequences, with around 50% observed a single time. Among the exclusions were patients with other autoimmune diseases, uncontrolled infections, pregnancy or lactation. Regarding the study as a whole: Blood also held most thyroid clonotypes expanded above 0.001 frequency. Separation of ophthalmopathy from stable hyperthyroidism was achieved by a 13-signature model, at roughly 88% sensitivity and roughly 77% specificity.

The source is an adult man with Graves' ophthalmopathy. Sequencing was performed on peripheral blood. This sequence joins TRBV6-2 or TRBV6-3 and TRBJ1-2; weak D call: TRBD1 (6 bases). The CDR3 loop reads CASEDRSYGYTF. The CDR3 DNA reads TGTGCCAGCGAGGACAGAAGCTATGGCTACACCTTC.